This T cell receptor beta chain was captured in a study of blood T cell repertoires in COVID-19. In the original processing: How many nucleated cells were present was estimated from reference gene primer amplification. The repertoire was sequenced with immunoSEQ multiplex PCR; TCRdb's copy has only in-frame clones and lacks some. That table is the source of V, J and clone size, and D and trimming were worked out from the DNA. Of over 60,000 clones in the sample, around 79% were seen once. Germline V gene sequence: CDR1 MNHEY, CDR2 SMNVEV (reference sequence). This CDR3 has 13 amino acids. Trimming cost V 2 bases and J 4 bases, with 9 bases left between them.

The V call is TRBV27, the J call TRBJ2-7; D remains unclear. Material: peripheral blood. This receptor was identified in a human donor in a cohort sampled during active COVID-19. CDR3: CASSLGQNYEQYF. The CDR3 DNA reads TGTGCCAGCAGTTTAGGGCAGAATTACGAGCAGTACTTC.